This record looks at one T cell receptor beta chain sequence and its context. Its antigen is undetermined. The CDR3 loop spans 16 amino acids. In germline, CDR1 is SGHDT, CDR2 YYEEEE. V lost 4 bases to trimming and J lost 0 bases, with 17 bases between them. This sample was taken from a study of siplizumab effects on memory and regulatory T cells. Notes on the study in general: With siplizumab, cumulative frequency of CD4+ memory-derived alloreactive sequences dropped significantly. Naive T cells appeared more diverse than memory cells and seemed to be major alloresponse contributors. The authors could not assign a naive or memory phenotype to roughly 80-95% of proliferating CD4+ or CD8+ clones.

Per sample, the assay covered about 10^5 TCR templates. Using immunoSEQ multiplex PCR, the repertoire was profiled, and TCRdb retains in-frame clones only, with some absent. The repertoire consists of about 99,000 clones, with about 93% occurring once and the leading ten covering about 0.62%. J is TRBJ2-7 and V is TRBV5-6, with TRBD1 as a possible D gene (6 bases). The sample consisted of Tregs sorted from blood. The sequence derives from a human donor in good health. The CDR3 nucleotides read TGTGCCAGCAGCCCTGGACAGTATTCGAGCTCCTACGAGCAGTACTTC. Amino acid sequence: CASSPGQYSSSYEQYF.